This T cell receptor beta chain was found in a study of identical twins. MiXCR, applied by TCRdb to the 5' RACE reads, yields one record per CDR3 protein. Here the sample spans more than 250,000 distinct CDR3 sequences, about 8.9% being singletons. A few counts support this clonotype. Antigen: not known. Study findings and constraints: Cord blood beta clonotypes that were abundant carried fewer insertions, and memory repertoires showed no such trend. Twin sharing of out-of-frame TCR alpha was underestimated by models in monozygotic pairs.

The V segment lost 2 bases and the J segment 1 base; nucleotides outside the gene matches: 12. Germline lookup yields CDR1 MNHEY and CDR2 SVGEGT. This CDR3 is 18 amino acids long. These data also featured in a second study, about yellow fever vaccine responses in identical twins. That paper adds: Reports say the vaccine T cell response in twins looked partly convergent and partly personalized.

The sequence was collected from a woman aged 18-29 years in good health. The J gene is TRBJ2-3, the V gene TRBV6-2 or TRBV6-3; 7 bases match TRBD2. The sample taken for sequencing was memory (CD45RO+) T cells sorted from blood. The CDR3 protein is CASSYPFERAGGTDTQYF. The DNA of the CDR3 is TGTGCCAGCAGTTACCCGTTCGAGCGGGCGGGAGGCACAGATACGCAGTATTTT.